These T cell receptor beta chains were read from a single sample in a study of blood T cell repertoires in COVID-19. Produced via immunoSEQ multiplex PCR; TCRdb's table is partial and in-frame only. The sample has around 230,000 clones, around 82% seen once. The sequenced material came from peripheral blood. The origin of the receptors is a woman in her forties or fifties with acute or convalescent COVID-19. Each CDR3 is given with its conserved first and last residue. The order of the fields is V gene, clone size, J gene, D gene, CDR3 DNA, CDR3 protein. A D gene is named only where the DNA matches it firmly. Expanded clones get a size class; other rows say once, few or many, or leave the size out.

>TRBV28|.|TRBJ2-7|.
TGTGCCAGCAGTTTAGTAATCGGGGAAGCCTACGAGCAGTACTTC
CASSLVIGEAYEQYF
>TRBV10-3|.|TRBJ1-6|.
TGTGCCATCAGTGAAGGAGGGTTGGGTTCACCCCTCCACTTT
CAISEGGLGSPLHF
>TRBV9|.|TRBJ2-2|TRBD2
TGTGCCAGCAGCCCTCGGGGGGGGGTAAACACCGGGGAGCTGTTTTTT
CASSPRGGVNTGELFF
>TRBV18|once|TRBJ1-3|TRBD1
TGTGCCAGCTCACAAGACAGGGGCCCTGGAAACACCATATATTTT
CASSQDRGPGNTIYF
>TRBV6-5|.|TRBJ2-7|TRBD2
TGTGCCAGCAGTTCGGGAGGGGTGTGGGAGCAGTACTTC
CASSSGGVWEQYF
>TRBV27|.|TRBJ2-1|TRBD2
TGTGCCAGCAGTACGATAGCGGGAAGATATGGCAATGAGCAGTTCTTC
CASSTIAGRYGNEQFF
>TRBV10-3|.|TRBJ1-2|.
TGTGCCATCACCTACTCAGGGGATGGCTACACCTTC
CAITYSGDGYTF
>TRBV5-1|few|TRBJ2-1|.
TGCGCCAGCAGCTTGGTCCTGGAGTCCAATGAGCAGTTCTTC
CASSLVLESNEQFF
>TRBV24-1|.|TRBJ1-4|TRBD1
TGTGCCACCAGTGATTCACAGGGGGCGGGTGAAAAACTGTTTTTT
CATSDSQGAGEKLFF
>TRBV5-1|once|TRBJ1-4|.
TGCGCCAGCCGGGAAGGGGAGGCTAATGAAAAACTGTTTTTT
CASREGEANEKLFF
>TRBV7-2|.|TRBJ2-1|TRBD2
TGTGCCAGCAGCTTAGGGACTAGCGGAGACCAGCAGTTCTTC
CASSLGTSGDQQFF
>TRBV11-2|.|TRBJ2-1|.
TGTGCCAGCAGCAGCACGACAGGAAATGTCAATGAGCAGTTCTTC
CASSSTTGNVNEQFF
>TRBV28|.|TRBJ1-6|TRBD1
TGTGCCAGCAGTTGGGACAGGGATAATTCACCCCTCCACTTT
CASSWDRDNSPLHF
>TRBV15|.|TRBJ1-3|TRBD1
TGTGCCACCAGCAGAGCTCAGGGGGCCTATGGAAACACCATATATTTT
CATSRAQGAYGNTIYF
>TRBV24-1|.|TRBJ2-1|TRBD2
TGTGCCACCAGTGATTACTCGGGAGGGCCACACAATGAGCAGTTCTTC
CATSDYSGGPHNEQFF
>TRBV5-1|.|TRBJ2-7|TRBD2
TGCGCCAGCAGAGGACTAGCGAGGAACGAGCAGTACTTC
CASRGLARNEQYF
>TRBV3-1/TRBV3-2|.|TRBJ2-1|TRBD1
TGTGCCAGCAGCCAAGATCGGGACAGGGTTCGAGAGCAGTTCTTC
CASSQDRDRVREQFF
>TRBV18|.|TRBJ2-5|.
TGTGCCAGCTCACCGGGGAGTCCGGCAAGCGGGGAGACCCAGTACTTC
CASSPGSPASGETQYF
>TRBV12-5|.|TRBJ2-7|.
TGTGCTAGTGGTTTGGTAATTGGGCCTGACAGGACCTACGAGCAGTACTTC
CASGLVIGPDRTYEQYF
>TRBV11-2|.|TRBJ1-1|.
TGTGCCAGCAGTTTACCAGGGGATTTCACTGAAGCTTTCTTT
CASSLPGDFTEAFF
>TRBV7-2|.|TRBJ2-7|.
TGTGCCGGCCTGGAGCCTTTAACCTACGAGCAGTACTTC
CAGLEPLTYEQYF
>TRBV5-6|.|TRBJ2-1|TRBD2
TGTGCCAGCAGATTAGTCGGGACTAGCGGGAGGGATGAGCAGTTCTTC
CASRLVGTSGRDEQFF
>TRBV19|.|TRBJ2-3|TRBD2
TGTGCCAGTAGACCTCTAGCGGGGCTTAGCACAGATACGCAGTATTTT
CASRPLAGLSTDTQYF
>TRBV19|.|TRBJ2-3|TRBD2
TGTGCCAGTAGTACTCCGACTAGCGGATACTCAGATACGCAGTATTTT
CASSTPTSGYSDTQYF
>TRBV12-3/TRBV12-4|few|TRBJ2-5|.
TGTGCCAGCAGCCGTAGTGAAGAGACCCAGTACTTC
CASSRSEETQYF
>TRBV27|.|TRBJ2-3|.
TGTGCCAGCAGTCCCTTCCCGGATACGCAGTATTTT
CASSPFPDTQYF
>TRBV19|.|TRBJ2-2|TRBD2
TGTGCCAGTAGTATAGCCCACCGCGCGGGAGGGAGGCCATGGGAGCTGTTTTTT
CASSIAHRAGGRPWELFF
>TRBV18|.|TRBJ2-7|TRBD2
TGTGCCAGCTCACCGCGAGCCTCGCGGGAGTTCCACGAGCAGTACTTC
CASSPRASREFHEQYF
>TRBV2|.|TRBJ2-7|TRBD1
TGTGCCAGCAGCAGACAGGGAAGTAGAACCTACGAGCAGTACTTC
CASSRQGSRTYEQYF
>TRBV6-6|once|TRBJ1-3|.
TGTGCCAGCAGTTACTCGAGTCTCAACTCTGGAAACACCATATATTTT
CASSYSSLNSGNTIYF
>TRBV9|.|TRBJ1-1|.
TGTGCCAGCAGACGCCCGGGTGCTGAAGCTTTCTTT
CASRRPGAEAFF
>TRBV10-2|once|TRBJ2-7|TRBD2
TGCGCCAGCCAGGGGCAGGGTAGCGGGAGGACCCACGAGCAGTACTTC
CASQGQGSGRTHEQYF
>TRBV6-5|.|TRBJ1-2|.
TGTGCCACTCAAGACAGCTTCTATGGCTACACCTTC
CATQDSFYGYTF
>TRBV18|.|TRBJ2-1|TRBD2
TGTGCCAGCTCACCTATCAGGACTAGCGCCTTTCATGAGCAGTTCTTC
CASSPIRTSAFHEQFF
>TRBV30|.|TRBJ2-7|TRBD2
TGTGCCTGGAGCGGCGGGAGTGTCCACGAGCAGTACTTC
CAWSGGSVHEQYF
>TRBV27|once|TRBJ1-2|TRBD1
TGTGCCAGCGCCGGACAGGGGGCCAATGGCTACACCTTC
CASAGQGANGYTF
>TRBV7-9|few|TRBJ2-1|TRBD1
TGTGCCAGCAGCTCAGTGGGACAGGGTATAGGTGAGCAGTTCTTC
CASSSVGQGIGEQFF
>TRBV19|.|TRBJ1-1|.
TGTGCCACTGGAACCCAGGAGAACACTGAAGCTTTCTTT
CATGTQENTEAFF